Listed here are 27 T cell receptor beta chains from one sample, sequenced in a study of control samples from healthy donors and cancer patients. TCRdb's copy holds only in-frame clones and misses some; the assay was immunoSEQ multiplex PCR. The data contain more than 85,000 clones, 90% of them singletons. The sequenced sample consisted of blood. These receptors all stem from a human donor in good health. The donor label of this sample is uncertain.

The DNA of the CDR3 is TGCAGCGTTGAAGGCAGGGGAAGAGGCTACACCTTC. It codes for CSVEGRGRGYTF. The V and J genes are TRBV29-1 and TRBJ1-2, with D possibly matching TRBD1 (6 bases). The CDR3 covers 12 residues. Germline CDR1 is SQVTM and CDR2 is ANQGSEA. V was cut by 1 base and J by 8 bases, with 11 bases left in between.

CDR3 in DNA: TGTGCCAGCAGTTACTCCGGACAGGGAAAAAACATTCAGTACTTC. Translating gives CASSYSGQGKNIQYF. This rearrangement joins TRBV6-6 to TRBJ2-4, with 8 nucleotides matching TRBD1. The CDR3 runs to 15 residues. Germline V gene lookup returns CDR1 MNHNY and CDR2 SVGAGI (reference sequence). J gave up 4 bases and V 0 bases, and 2 bases lay outside the gene matches.

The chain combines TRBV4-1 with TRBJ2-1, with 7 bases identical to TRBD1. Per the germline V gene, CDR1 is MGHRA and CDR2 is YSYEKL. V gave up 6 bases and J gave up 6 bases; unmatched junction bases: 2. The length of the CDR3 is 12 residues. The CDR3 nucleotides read TGCGCCAGCAGTCGACAGGGCAATGAGCAGTTCTTC. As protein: CASSRQGNEQFF.

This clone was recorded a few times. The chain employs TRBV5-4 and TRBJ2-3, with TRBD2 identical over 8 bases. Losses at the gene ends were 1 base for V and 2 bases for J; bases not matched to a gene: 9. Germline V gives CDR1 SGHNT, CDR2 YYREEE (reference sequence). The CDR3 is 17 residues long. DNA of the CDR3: TGTGCCAGCAGCTTGAGGGCGGGGGGCGGAAACACAGATACGCAGTATTTT. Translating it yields CASSLRAGGGNTDTQYF.

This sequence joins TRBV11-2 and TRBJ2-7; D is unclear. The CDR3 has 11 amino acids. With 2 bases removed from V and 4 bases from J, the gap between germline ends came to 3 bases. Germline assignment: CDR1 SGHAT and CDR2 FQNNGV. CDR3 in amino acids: CASSLRYEQYV. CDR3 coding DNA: TGTGCCAGCAGCTTACGATACGAGCAGTACGTC.

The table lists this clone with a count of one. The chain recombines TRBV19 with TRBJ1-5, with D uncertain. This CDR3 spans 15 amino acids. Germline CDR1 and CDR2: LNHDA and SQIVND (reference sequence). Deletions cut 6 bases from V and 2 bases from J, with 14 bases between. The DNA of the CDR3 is TGTGCCAGTAGGAGGTCTTCAAGCGGCAATCAGCCCCAGCATTTT. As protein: CASRRSSSGNQPQHF.

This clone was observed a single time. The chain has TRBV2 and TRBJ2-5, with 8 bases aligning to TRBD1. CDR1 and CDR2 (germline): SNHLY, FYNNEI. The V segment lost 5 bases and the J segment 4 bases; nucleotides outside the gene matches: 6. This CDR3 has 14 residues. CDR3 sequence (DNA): TGTGCCAGCAGTCCACAGACAGGGGCAGAGACCCAGTACTTC. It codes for CASSPQTGAETQYF.

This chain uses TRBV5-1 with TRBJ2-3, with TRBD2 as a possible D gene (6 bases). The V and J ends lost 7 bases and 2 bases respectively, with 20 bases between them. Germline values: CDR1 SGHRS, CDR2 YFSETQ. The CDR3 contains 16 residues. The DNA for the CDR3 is TGCGCCAGCCAGTCCAGGGTAGCGGAATCCACAGATACGCAGTATTTT. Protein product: CASQSRVAESTDTQYF.

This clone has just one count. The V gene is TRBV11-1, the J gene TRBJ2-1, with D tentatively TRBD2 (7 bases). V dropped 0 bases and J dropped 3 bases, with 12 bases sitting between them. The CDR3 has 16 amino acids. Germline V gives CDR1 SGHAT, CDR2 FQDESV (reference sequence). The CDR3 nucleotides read TGTGCCAGCAGCTTAGCGGCGGGGGCGGGCTACAATGAGCAGTTCTTC. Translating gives CASSLAAGAGYNEQFF.

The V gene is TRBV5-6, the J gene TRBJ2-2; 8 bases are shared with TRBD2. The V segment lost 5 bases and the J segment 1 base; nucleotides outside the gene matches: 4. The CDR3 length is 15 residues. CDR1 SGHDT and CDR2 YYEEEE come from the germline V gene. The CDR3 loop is CASRLGLGNTGELFF. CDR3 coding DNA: TGTGCCAGCAGACTGGGACTAGGGAACACCGGGGAGCTGTTTTTT.

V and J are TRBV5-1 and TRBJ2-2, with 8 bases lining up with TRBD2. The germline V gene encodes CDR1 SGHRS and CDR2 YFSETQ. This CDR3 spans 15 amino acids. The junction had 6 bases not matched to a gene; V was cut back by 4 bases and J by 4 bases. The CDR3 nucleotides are TGCGCCAGCAGCCCCACGGGAGGGCCCACCGGGGAGCTGTTTTTT. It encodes CASSPTGGPTGELFF.

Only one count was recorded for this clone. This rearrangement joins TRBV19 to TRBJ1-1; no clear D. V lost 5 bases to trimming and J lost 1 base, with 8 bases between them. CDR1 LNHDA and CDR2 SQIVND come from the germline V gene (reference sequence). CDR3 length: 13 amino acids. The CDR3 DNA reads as TGTGCCAGTAGTGGGCAGAGGAACACTGAAGCTTTCTTT. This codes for CASSGQRNTEAFF.

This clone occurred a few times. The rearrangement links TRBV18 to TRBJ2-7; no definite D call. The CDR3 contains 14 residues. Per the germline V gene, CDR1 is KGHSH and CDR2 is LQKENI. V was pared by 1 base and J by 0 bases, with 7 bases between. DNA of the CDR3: TGTGCCAGCTCACCACAGACAAGCTCCTACGAGCAGTACTTC. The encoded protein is CASSPQTSSYEQYF.

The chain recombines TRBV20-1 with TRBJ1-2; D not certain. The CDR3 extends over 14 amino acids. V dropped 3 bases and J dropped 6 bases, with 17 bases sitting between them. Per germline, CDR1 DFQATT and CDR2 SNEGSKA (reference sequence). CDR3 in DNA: TGCAGTGCTAGTCGTACCGATAACGGAAATGGCTACACCTTC. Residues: CSASRTDNGNGYTF.

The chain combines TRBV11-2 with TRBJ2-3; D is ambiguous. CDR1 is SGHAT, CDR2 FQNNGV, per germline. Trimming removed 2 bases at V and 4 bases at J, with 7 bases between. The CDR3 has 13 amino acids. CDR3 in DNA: TGTGCCAGCAGCTTACGCGGCCCAGATACGCAGTATTTT. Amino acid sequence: CASSLRGPDTQYF.

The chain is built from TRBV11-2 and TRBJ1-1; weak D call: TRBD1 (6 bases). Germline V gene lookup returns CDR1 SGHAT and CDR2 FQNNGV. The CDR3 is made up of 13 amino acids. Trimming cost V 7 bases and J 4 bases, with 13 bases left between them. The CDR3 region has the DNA TGTGCCAGCACCGGACAGTGGAGCACTGAAGCTTTCTTT. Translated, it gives CASTGQWSTEAFF.

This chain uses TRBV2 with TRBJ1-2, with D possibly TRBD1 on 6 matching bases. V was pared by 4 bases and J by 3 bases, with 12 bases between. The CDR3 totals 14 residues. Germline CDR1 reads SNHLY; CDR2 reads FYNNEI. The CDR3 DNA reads TGTGCCAGCAGTGTTGTATCAGGGGACTATGGCTACACCTTC. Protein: CASSVVSGDYGYTF.

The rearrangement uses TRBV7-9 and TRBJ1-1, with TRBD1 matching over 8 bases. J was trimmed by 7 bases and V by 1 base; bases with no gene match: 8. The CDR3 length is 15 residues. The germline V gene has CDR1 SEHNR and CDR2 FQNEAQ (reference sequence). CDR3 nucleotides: TGTGCCAGCAGCTTAGTATCAGGGGGCGTGGGTGAAGCTTTCTTT. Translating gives CASSLVSGGVGEAFF. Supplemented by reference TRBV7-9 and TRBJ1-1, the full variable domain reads DTGVSQNPRHKITKRGQNVTFRCDPISEHNRLYWYRQTLGQGPEFLTYFQNEAQLEKSRLLSDRFSAERPKGSFSTLEIQRTEQGDSAMYLCASSLVSGGVGEAFFGQGTRLTVV.

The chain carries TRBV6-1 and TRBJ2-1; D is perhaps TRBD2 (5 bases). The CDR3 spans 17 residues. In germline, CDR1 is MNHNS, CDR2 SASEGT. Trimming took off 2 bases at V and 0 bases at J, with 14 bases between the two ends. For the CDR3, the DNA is TGTGCCAGCAGTGAAAGGATAGCGCAAAGCTCCTACAATGAGCAGTTCTTC. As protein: CASSERIAQSSYNEQFF.

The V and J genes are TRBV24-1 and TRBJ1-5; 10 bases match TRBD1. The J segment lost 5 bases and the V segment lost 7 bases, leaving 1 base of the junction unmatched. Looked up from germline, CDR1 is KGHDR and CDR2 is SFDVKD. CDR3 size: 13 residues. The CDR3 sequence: CATRDRGDQPQHF. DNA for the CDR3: TGTGCCACCAGGGACAGGGGGGATCAGCCCCAGCATTTT.

The CDR3 DNA sequence: TGTGCCAGCAGGGCCCAGGGGGCAAGGCGGAATTCCTACGAGCAGTACTTC. It translates to CASRAQGARRNSYEQYF. V is TRBV28 and J is TRBJ2-7; 8 nucleotides agree with TRBD1. The ends lost 6 bases at V and 1 base at J; junction bases unmatched: 14. The CDR3 is 17 amino acids. Germline CDR1 and CDR2: MDHEN and SYDVKM.

CDR3 nucleotides: TGTGCCAGCTCGCTCCAGGGTAGAGATACGCAGTATTTT. Protein sequence: CASSLQGRDTQYF. This chain joins TRBV18 and TRBJ2-3; a weak D match, TRBD1 (5 bases). The CDR3 sequence is 13 residues long. Germline-derived CDR1 and CDR2 are KGHSH and LQKENI. With 6 bases removed from V and 5 bases from J, the gap between germline ends came to 12 bases.

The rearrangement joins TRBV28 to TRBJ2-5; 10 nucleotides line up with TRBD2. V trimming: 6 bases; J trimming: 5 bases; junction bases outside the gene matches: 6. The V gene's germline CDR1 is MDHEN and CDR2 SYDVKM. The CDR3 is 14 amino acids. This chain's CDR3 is CASRETSGLETQYF. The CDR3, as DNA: TGTGCCAGCAGGGAGACTAGCGGGCTTGAGACCCAGTACTTC.

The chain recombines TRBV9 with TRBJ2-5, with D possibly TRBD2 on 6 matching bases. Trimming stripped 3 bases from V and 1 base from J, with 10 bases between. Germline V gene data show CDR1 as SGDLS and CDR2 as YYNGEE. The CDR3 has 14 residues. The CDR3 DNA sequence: TGTGCCAGCAGCGCCGGGGGTCTCCAAGAGACCCAGTACTTC. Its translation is CASSAGGLQETQYF.

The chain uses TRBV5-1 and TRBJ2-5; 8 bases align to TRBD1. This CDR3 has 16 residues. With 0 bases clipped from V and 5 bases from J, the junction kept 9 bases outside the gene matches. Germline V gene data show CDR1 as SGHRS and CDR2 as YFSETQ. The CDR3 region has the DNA TGCGCCAGCAGCTTGGGGCAGGGGGCCCCAATGGAGACCCAGTACTTC. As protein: CASSLGQGAPMETQYF.

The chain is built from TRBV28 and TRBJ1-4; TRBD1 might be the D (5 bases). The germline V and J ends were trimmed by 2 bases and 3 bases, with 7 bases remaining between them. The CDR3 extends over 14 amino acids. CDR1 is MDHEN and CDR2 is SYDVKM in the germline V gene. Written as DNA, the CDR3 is TGTGCCAGCAGTTTACCACAGGCTAATGAAAAACTGTTTTTT. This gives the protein CASSLPQANEKLFF.

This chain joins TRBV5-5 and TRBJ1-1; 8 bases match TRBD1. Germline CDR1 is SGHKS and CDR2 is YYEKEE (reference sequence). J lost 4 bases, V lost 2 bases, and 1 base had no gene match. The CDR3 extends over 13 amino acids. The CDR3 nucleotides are TGTGCCAGCAGCTTAGACAGGGGCACTGAAGCTTTCTTT. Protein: CASSLDRGTEAFF.